What follows are 10 T cell receptor beta chains derived from one specimen sequenced in a study of human T cells and chemical hapten exposure. TCRdb independently ran MiXCR on the RACE reads; one entry per CDR3 protein. Of 300,000 to 450,000 distinct CDR3 sequences in the sample, around 5.5% were seen once. As for time point: pre-sensitization, week 0. This sample's treatment: therapeutic diphenylcyclopropenone sensitization with weekly scalp DPC. The source material was whole blood, sampled in connection with sensitization to the hapten diphenylcyclopropenone (DPC). These receptors came from a woman aged 18-35 years with alopecia areata. Some clones in this sample may be carry-over from other donors' samples.

This clonotype was detected ten times or more. In DNA form, the CDR3 reads TGTGCCAGTAGTATAACCGGGAGCGTCTATGGCTACACCTTC. Its protein is CASSITGSVYGYTF. This chain uses TRBV19 with TRBJ1-2; D not resolved. The CDR3 length is 14 residues. The V end was cut by 2 bases, the J end by 4 bases, with 11 bases between. Germline loops: CDR1 LNHDA, CDR2 SQIVND (reference sequence).

This clonotype came up many times. The chain recombines TRBV6-6 with TRBJ2-7, with D possibly matching TRBD1 (5 bases). In germline, CDR1 is MNHNY, CDR2 SVGAGI (reference sequence). The V end was cut by 6 bases, the J end by 2 bases, with 11 bases between. This CDR3 region has 13 residues. The CDR3 spells CASSPTVTYEQYF. The CDR3 DNA reads as TGTGCCAGCAGCCCGACAGTAACCTACGAGCAGTACTTC.

This chain joins TRBV3-1 and TRBJ1-2; D is possibly TRBD1 (5 bases). The CDR3 loop spans 14 amino acids. The germline CDR1 and CDR2 sequences are LGHDT and YNNKEL (reference sequence). V lost 4 bases to trimming and J lost 6 bases, with 15 bases between them. CDR3 in amino acids: CASSPVSRGNGYTF. As DNA, the CDR3 is TGTGCCAGCAGCCCCGTATCGCGGGGGAATGGCTACACCTTC. Filled out from reference TRBV3-1 and TRBJ1-2, the complete variable domain reads DTAVSQTPKYLVTQMGNDKSIKCEQNLGHDTMYWYKQDSKKFLKIMFSYNNKELIINETVPNRFSPKSPDKAHLNLHINSLELGDSAVYFCASSPVSRGNGYTFGSGTRLTVV.

This clonotype appeared many times. CDR3 DNA: TGTGCCAGCAGTTTACAACCCGGGACAGGGGGCCATGGCTACACCTTC. As protein: CASSLQPGTGGHGYTF. This rearrangement joins TRBV28 to TRBJ1-2; 12 bases are a match to TRBD1. The CDR3 sequence is 16 residues long. V trimming: 2 bases; J trimming: 6 bases; junction bases outside the gene matches: 7. Germline V lookup: CDR1 MDHEN, CDR2 SYDVKM.

This clonotype was observed at least ten times. V and J are TRBV6-1 and TRBJ1-6; D ambiguous. There are 15 residues in the CDR3. V lost 0 bases and J 9 bases, leaving 12 bases between the germline ends. The germline gives CDR1 MNHNS, CDR2 SASEGT. The CDR3: CASSEALVSGSPLHF. CDR3 in DNA: TGTGCCAGCAGTGAAGCGCTAGTTAGCGGTTCACCCCTCCACTTT.

This clonotype was detected many times. The CDR3 nucleotides are TGTGCCAGCAGCCGAGGTAATGACCAGGGTGCTTATGGCTACACCTTC. Protein sequence: CASSRGNDQGAYGYTF. The chain joins TRBV3-1 to TRBJ1-2; possible D gene TRBD1, 5 bases. Trimming pared 4 bases from V and 5 bases from J, leaving 20 bases between. The V gene's germline CDR1 is LGHDT and CDR2 YNNKEL (reference sequence). The CDR3 is 16 residues long. Full variable domain (missing parts from reference TRBV3-1 and TRBJ1-2): DTAVSQTPKYLVTQMGNDKSIKCEQNLGHDTMYWYKQDSKKFLKIMFSYNNKELIINETVPNRFSPKSPDKAHLNLHINSLELGDSAVYFCASSRGNDQGAYGYTFGSGTRLTVV.

The chain recombines TRBV12-3 or TRBV12-4 with TRBJ2-1, with D perhaps matching TRBD1 or TRBD2 (5 bases each). This CDR3 has 12 amino acids. V was cut by 4 bases and J by 12 bases, with 13 bases left in between. The CDR3 DNA is TGTGCCAGCAGTTCCGGGGACCGTTCGCAGTTCTTC. This translates into CASSSGDRSQFF.

This clonotype was recorded many times. The chain joins TRBV9 to TRBJ2-3, with 14 bases aligning to TRBD2. V lost 3 bases and J lost 4; bases outside the gene matches: 4. This CDR3 is 16 amino acids long. Germline V gives CDR1 SGDLS, CDR2 YYNGEE. The CDR3 region has the DNA TGTGCCAGCAGCGCCCAGACTAGCGGGGGGGCAGATACGCAGTATTTT. Protein: CASSAQTSGGADTQYF.

The chain combines TRBV12-3 or TRBV12-4 with TRBJ1-3, with D maybe TRBD1 (5 bases). The V and J ends lost 5 bases and 3 bases respectively, with 14 bases between them. The CDR3 is made up of 15 amino acids. CDR3 DNA: TGTGCCAGCAGTCCCGGGCCTCAGGGTGGAAACACCATATATTTT. Its protein product is CASSPGPQGGNTIYF.

This clonotype was counted at least ten times. The rearrangement uses TRBV12-3 or TRBV12-4 and TRBJ1-5; D is undetermined. The CDR3 is made up of 12 amino acids. V was trimmed by 10 bases and J by 5 bases, leaving 12 bases between them. The CDR3 sequence: CATGGKYQPQHF. CDR3 bases: TGTGCCACGGGTGGAAAATATCAGCCCCAGCATTTT.